Shown below are 10 T cell receptor beta chains from a single sample sequenced in a study of T cells in localized non-small cell lung cancer. The data were produced by immunoSEQ multiplex PCR, yet TCRdb's version contains in-frame clones alone and is incomplete. This sample carries around 35,000 clones, roughly 90% of them seen once, and the ten largest clones take roughly 10%. Specimen: peripheral blood mononuclear cells, collected before any cancer treatment. The origin of the receptors is a female donor at least 60 years old with stage II lung adenocarcinoma.

This chain uses TRBV4-2 with TRBJ1-1; the D is unclear. This CDR3 has 15 amino acids. V lost 0 bases to trimming and J lost 1 base, with 9 bases between them. The V gene's germline CDR1 is LGHNA and CDR2 YNFKEQ. The CDR3 DNA reads TGTGCCAGCAGCCAAGATAAGGACGGGAACACTGAAGCTTTCTTT. It codes for CASSQDKDGNTEAFF.

The chain has TRBV15 and TRBJ2-4; no clear D. V was clipped by 0 bases and J by 1 base, with 16 bases between them. This CDR3 has 18 amino acids. CDR1 and CDR2 (germline): LNHNV, YYDKDF (reference sequence). This CDR3 reads CATSRDRNVWVAKNIQYF. The CDR3 coding sequence is TGTGCCACCAGCAGAGATCGTAATGTTTGGGTTGCCAAAAACATTCAGTACTTC.

This sequence joins TRBV6-5 and TRBJ2-2; TRBD1 might be the D (6 bases). CDR3 size: 13 residues. Trimming took off 6 bases at V and 7 bases at J, with 12 bases between the two ends. Germline CDR1 reads MNHEY; CDR2 reads SVGAGI. The CDR3 DNA sequence: TGTGCCAGCAGGCGACAGGTGGTCGGGGAGCTGTTTTTT. Translated: CASRRQVVGELFF.

V is TRBV7-2 and J is TRBJ2-1; D perhaps matches TRBD2 (5 bases). The CDR3 runs to 12 residues. Germline CDR1 is SGHTA and CDR2 is FQGNSA. The ends were cut back, 5 bases at V and 10 bases at J, with 12 bases in the middle. The CDR3 DNA sequence: TGTGCCAGCAGCCAGATGGCGGGCGAGCAGTTCTTC. This sequence encodes CASSQMAGEQFF.

The V and J genes are TRBV4-1 and TRBJ1-1, with 10 bases fitting TRBD1. The CDR3 runs to 16 residues. After removal of 5 bases from V and 1 base from J, the junction contained 7 bases not matched to a gene. Germline CDR1 MGHRA, CDR2 YSYEKL. This CDR3 reads CASSKGQGTSNTEAFF. The CDR3 DNA is TGCGCCAGCAGCAAGGGACAGGGGACCTCGAACACTGAAGCTTTCTTT.

Of note for this clone: At one end, the junction sequence differs from germline, possibly due to a read error. The chain combines TRBV13 with TRBJ2-7, with TRBD2 matching over 8 bases. This CDR3 comprises 13 residues. CDR1 is PRHDT and CDR2 is FYEKMQ in the germline V gene (reference sequence). The CDR3 loop is CATSLAGIYEQYF. In nucleotides, the CDR3 is TGTGCCACCAGCTTAGCGGGAATTTACGAGCAGTACTTC.

This chain links TRBV7-2 with TRBJ2-1; possible D gene TRBD1, 5 bases. The V end was cut by 5 bases, the J end by 6 bases, with 14 bases between. The CDR3 covers 14 residues. Germline V gene data show CDR1 as SGHTA and CDR2 as FQGNSA. CDR3 DNA sequence: TGTGCCAGCAGCCCACAACAGGTGGTCAATGAGCAGTTCTTC. It specifies CASSPQQVVNEQFF.

The chain links TRBV18 to TRBJ1-5; possible D gene TRBD1, 6 bases. CDR3 length: 15 residues. Between the trimmed V and J ends, which lost 1 base and 1 base, there was a span of 8 bases. Germline CDR1 and CDR2: KGHSH and LQKENI. For the CDR3, the DNA is TGTGCCAGCTCACCACGGACAGCGAGCAATCAGCCCCAGCATTTT. It specifies CASSPRTASNQPQHF.

The rearrangement links TRBV4-2 to TRBJ1-5; TRBD1 is a possible D gene (5 bases). This CDR3 comprises 16 residues. CDR1 and CDR2 from the germline V gene are LGHNA and YNFKEQ. V was pared by 1 base and J by 2 bases, with 12 bases between. In DNA, the CDR3 is TGTGCCAGCAGCCAAGGCGGCCCGGGGGGCAATCAGCCCCAGCATTTT. Protein sequence: CASSQGGPGGNQPQHF.

J is TRBJ1-4 and V is TRBV18; a possible D gene is TRBD1 (5 bases). V shed 4 bases and J shed 6 bases, with 12 bases lying between them. Per the germline V gene, CDR1 is KGHSH and CDR2 is LQKENI. The CDR3 spans 14 residues. As DNA, the CDR3 is TGTGCCAGCTCACTTGGACATGGGGATGAAAAACTGTTTTTT. As protein: CASSLGHGDEKLFF.